This T cell receptor (beta chain) derives from a study of T-cell memory formation after mild COVID-19. TCRdb re-analysed the 5' RACE reads in MiXCR, keeping a single row per CDR3 protein. Among hundreds of thousands of distinct CDR3 sequences listed, approximately 15% were seen once. CDR3 length: 14 residues. Germline CDR1 ENHRY, CDR2 SYGVKD. V was pared by 6 bases and J by 3 bases, with 6 bases of the junction left unmatched. This clonotype was counted only a few times. The specimen sequenced was PBMCs or a T cell subset sorted from them (not recorded which). The chain is built from TRBV10-3 and TRBJ2-7; TRBD1 matches at 9 bases. The receptor was isolated from a man in his late teens or twenties who had mild COVID-19 (a few samples of this study predate the infection). Cell type and time point are not known. CDR3 protein: CAIRDRGSLYEQYF. The CDR3, as DNA: TGTGCCATCAGAGACAGGGGGTCGCTCTACGAGCAGTACTTC.